This TCR beta chain was obtained from a study of T cells in localized non-small cell lung cancer. Using immunoSEQ multiplex PCR, the repertoire was profiled, and TCRdb retains in-frame clones only, with some absent. This sample has roughly 38,000 clones, with around 90% found just once. This clonotype was obtained from a woman aged 35 to 75 with stage I lung adenocarcinoma. The sequencing used peripheral blood, collected before any cancer treatment.

CDR3: CASSWRTGAYGYTF. CDR3 sequence (DNA): TGTGCCAGCAGCTGGCGGACAGGGGCCTATGGCTACACCTTC. The chain couples TRBV21-1 to TRBJ1-2; TRBD1 is the table's D call and was not checked against the DNA. TRBV21-1 is marked as a pseudogene. This CDR3 contains 14 residues.